A selection of T cell receptor beta chains follows, all from one sample in a study of T-cell memory formation after mild COVID-19. TCRdb independently ran MiXCR on the 5' RACE reads; one entry per CDR3 protein. The data hold 560,000 or so distinct CDR3 sequences, with 17% observed a single time. The sequenced sample consisted of PBMCs or a T cell subset sorted from them (not recorded which). All receptors derive from an adult woman who had mild COVID-19 (a few samples of this study predate the infection). Cell type and time point are not known. Both conserved end residues are part of each CDR3. The D gene is left open where the match is weak. Size is stated for part of the rows, as once, few or many counts, or as a class when the clone is expanded.

j_call v_call d_call clone_size cdr3_aa cdr3_nt
TRBJ2-7 TRBV20-1 NA NA CSARVRGSYEQYF TGCAGTGCTAGAGTCAGGGGATCCTACGAGCAGTACTTC
TRBJ1-6 TRBV7-9 NA NA CASSGQVLSSPLHF TGTGCCAGCAGCGGACAAGTATTGAGTTCACCCCTCCACTTT
TRBJ1-1 TRBV18 NA NA CASSPPLGNTEAFF TGTGCCAGCTCACCACCCTTAGGGAACACTGAAGCTTTCTTT
TRBJ2-5 TRBV29-1 NA few CSVEGGTGLGTQYF TGCAGCGTTGAAGGAGGCACAGGGCTGGGGACCCAGTACTTC
TRBJ1-5 TRBV12-3/TRBV12-4 NA NA CASSPTLGRSNQPQHF TGTGCCAGCAGTCCTACGTTGGGGAGGAGCAATCAGCCCCAGCATTTT
TRBJ2-3 TRBV10-3 NA NA CAIKGGAWADTQYF TGTGCCATCAAGGGGGGGGCCTGGGCAGATACGCAGTATTTT
TRBJ2-3 TRBV15 TRBD2 many CATSRARTSGTDTQYF TGTGCCACCAGCAGAGCCCGGACTAGCGGCACAGATACGCAGTATTTT
TRBJ1-4 TRBV6-2/TRBV6-3 NA NA CASSPGTHTRFF TGTGCCAGCAGTCCCGGGACTCATACACGGTTTTTT
TRBJ2-3 TRBV12-3/TRBV12-4 NA few CASSSPGGPRSSTDTQYF TGTGCCAGCAGCTCCCCGGGGGGCCCCCGCTCTAGCACAGATACGCAGTATTTT
TRBJ1-1 TRBV5-5 NA few CASSLMTDLPFMNTEAFF TGTGCCAGCAGCTTGATGACAGACCTCCCGTTTATGAACACTGAAGCTTTCTTT
TRBJ2-7 TRBV2 TRBD2 NA CASSASGGTPGVEQYF TGTGCCAGCAGTGCCAGCGGGGGGACCCCGGGTGTCGAGCAGTACTTC
TRBJ1-4 TRBV4-1 NA many CASSQEAGLGEKLFF TGCGCCAGCAGCCAAGAGGCCGGCCTCGGTGAAAAACTGTTTTTT
TRBJ2-1 TRBV6-2/TRBV6-3 TRBD2 few CAAKEGGRLHGFF TGTGCCGCGAAAGAGGGCGGGAGGCTTCATGGGTTCTTC
TRBJ2-3 TRBV20-1 TRBD1 few CSATGQGITDTQYF TGCAGTGCCACGGGACAGGGGATAACAGATACGCAGTATTTT
TRBJ2-2 TRBV7-2 TRBD1 NA CASSRWGQGNTGELFF TGTGCCAGCAGCCGATGGGGACAGGGGAACACCGGGGAGCTGTTTTTT
TRBJ2-7 TRBV7-2 TRBD2 NA CASSLASTSGSREQYF TGTGCCAGCAGCTTAGCGTCGACTAGCGGGAGTAGGGAGCAGTACTTC
TRBJ2-7 TRBV20-1 TRBD2 NA CSANPGTSTYEQYF TGCAGTGCCAACCCCGGGACTAGCACGTACGAGCAGTACTTC
TRBJ2-5 TRBV12-3/TRBV12-4 NA NA CASMKLTPRGGETQYF TGTGCCAGCATGAAGCTAACCCCCAGGGGAGGAGAGACCCAGTACTTC
TRBJ2-3 TRBV6-5 NA few CASSRVGARDTQYF TGTGCCAGCAGCCGGGTTGGCGCCCGAGATACGCAGTATTTT
TRBJ2-1 TRBV30 NA NA CAWTTNEQFF TGTGCCTGGACCACTAATGAGCAGTTCTTC
TRBJ2-7 TRBV21-1 NA NA CASSKMGQGAGEQYF TGTGCCAGCAGCAAAATGGGACAGGGGGCTGGCGAGCAGTACTTC
TRBJ1-1 TRBV2 TRBD1 few CASRIPGQGKNTEAFF TGTGCCAGCAGGATACCGGGACAGGGGAAGAACACTGAAGCTTTCTTT
TRBJ1-4 TRBV7-2 NA NA CASSQILEGEKLFF TGTGCCAGCAGCCAGATTCTAGAGGGTGAAAAACTGTTTTTT
TRBJ1-2 TRBV2 NA few CASSEVTNYGYTF TGTGCCAGCAGTGAAGTAACGAACTATGGCTACACCTTC
TRBJ2-2 TRBV7-8 NA few CASSLAGGRRLGELFF TGTGCCAGCAGCTTAGCGGGTGGTCGCAGGTTGGGGGAGCTGTTTTTT
TRBJ2-4 TRBV5-6 TRBD2 few CASSLTAGTRDIQYF TGTGCCAGCAGCTTAACGGCAGGGACTAGGGACATTCAGTACTTC
TRBJ2-7 TRBV24-1 TRBD1 few CAAGQGSYEQYF TGTGCCGCTGGACAGGGTTCCTACGAGCAGTACTTC
TRBJ1-1 TRBV11-2 NA few CASSSRRYTEAFF TGTGCCAGCAGCTCCCGACGGTACACTGAAGCTTTCTTT
TRBJ2-5 TRBV7-2 NA few CASSLSMWETQYF TGTGCCAGCAGCTTATCAATGTGGGAGACCCAGTACTTC
TRBJ2-5 TRBV9 TRBD2 NA CASSTLAGGPQETQYF TGTGCCAGCAGCACACTAGCGGGAGGGCCCCAAGAGACCCAGTACTTC
TRBJ2-1 TRBV4-2 NA few CASSQGTSRSYNEQFF TGTGCCAGCAGCCAAGGGACTTCCCGCTCCTACAATGAGCAGTTCTTC
TRBJ2-3 TRBV5-4 NA few CASSMDPDTQYF TGTGCCAGCAGCATGGATCCAGATACGCAGTATTTT
TRBJ2-3 TRBV5-1 TRBD2 NA CASSLVTSGSGTDTQYF TGCGCCAGCAGCTTGGTGACTAGCGGGAGTGGCACAGATACGCAGTATTTT
TRBJ2-3 TRBV2 TRBD1 NA CASSLDRGIDTQYF TGTGCCAGCAGTTTGGACAGGGGGATAGATACGCAGTATTTT
TRBJ2-1 TRBV5-1 NA many CASSRGEGGGIDNEQFF TGCGCCAGCAGCCGGGGAGAGGGGGGCGGGATCGACAATGAGCAGTTCTTC
TRBJ2-2 TRBV20-1 TRBD1 NA CSVRGTGGRTGELFF TGCAGTGTTAGAGGGACAGGGGGAAGGACCGGGGAGCTGTTTTTT
TRBJ2-3 TRBV5-4 NA NA CASSLEAGASTDTQYF TGTGCCAGCAGCTTGGAGGCGGGCGCTAGCACAGATACGCAGTATTTT